This T cell receptor beta chain appears in the sequencing data of a study of blood T cell repertoires in COVID-19. The germline V gene encodes CDR1 PRHDT and CDR2 FYEKMQ (reference sequence). This CDR3 comprises 15 residues. The junction had 7 bases not matched to a gene; V was cut back by 3 bases and J by 9 bases. The assay was immunoSEQ multiplex PCR, and TCRdb's table has in-frame clones only and misses some. The sample yields about 300,000 clones, roughly 86% seen once. The rearrangement links TRBV13 to TRBJ2-3; 12 bases agree with TRBD2. The sample comprised peripheral blood. This clonotype was sampled from a man aged 70-80 years with acute or convalescent COVID-19. The CDR3 DNA reads as TGTGCCAGCAGCTTCCGGCTAGCGGGGGGGATCACGCAGTATTTT. This gives the protein CASSFRLAGGITQYF.